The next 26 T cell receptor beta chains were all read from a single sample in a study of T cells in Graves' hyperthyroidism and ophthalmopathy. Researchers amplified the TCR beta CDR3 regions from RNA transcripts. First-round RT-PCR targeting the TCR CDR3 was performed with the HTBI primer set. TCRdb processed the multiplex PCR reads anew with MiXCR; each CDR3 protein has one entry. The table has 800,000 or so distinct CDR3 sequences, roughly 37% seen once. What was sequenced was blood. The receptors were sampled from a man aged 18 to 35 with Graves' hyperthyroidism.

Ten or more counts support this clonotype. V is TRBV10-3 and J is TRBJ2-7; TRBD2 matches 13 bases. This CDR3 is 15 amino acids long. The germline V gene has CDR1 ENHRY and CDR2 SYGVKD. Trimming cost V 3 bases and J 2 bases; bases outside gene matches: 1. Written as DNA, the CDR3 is TGTGCCATCAGTGAAGGGACTAGCGGGGCCTACGAGCAGTACTTC. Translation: CAISEGTSGAYEQYF.

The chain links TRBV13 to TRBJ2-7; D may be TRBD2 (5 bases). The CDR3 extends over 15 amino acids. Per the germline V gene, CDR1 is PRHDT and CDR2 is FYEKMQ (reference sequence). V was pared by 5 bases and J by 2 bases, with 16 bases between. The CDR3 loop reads CASSGRVNEAYEQYF. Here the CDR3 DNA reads TGTGCCAGCAGCGGGCGGGTTAACGAAGCCTACGAGCAGTACTTC.

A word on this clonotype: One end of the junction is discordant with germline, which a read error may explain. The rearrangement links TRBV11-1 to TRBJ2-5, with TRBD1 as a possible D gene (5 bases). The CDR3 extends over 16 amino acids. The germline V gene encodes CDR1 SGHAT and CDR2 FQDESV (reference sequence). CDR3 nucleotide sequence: TGCGCCAGCAGCCAAGAAGTGGGGCTCCAGCTAGAGACCCAGTACTTC. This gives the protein CASSQEVGLQLETQYF. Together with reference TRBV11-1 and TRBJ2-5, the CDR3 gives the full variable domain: EAEVAQSPRYKITEKSQAVAFWCDPISGHATLYWYRQILGQGPELLVQFQDESVVDDSQLPKDRFSAERLKGVDSTLKIQPAELGDSAMYLCASSQEVGLQLETQYFGPGTRLLVL.

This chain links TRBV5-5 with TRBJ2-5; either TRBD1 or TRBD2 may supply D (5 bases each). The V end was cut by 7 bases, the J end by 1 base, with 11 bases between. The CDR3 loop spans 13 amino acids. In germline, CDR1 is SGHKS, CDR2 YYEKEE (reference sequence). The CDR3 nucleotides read TGTGCCAGCGGGACCTCCCTCCAAGAGACCCAGTACTTC. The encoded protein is CASGTSLQETQYF.

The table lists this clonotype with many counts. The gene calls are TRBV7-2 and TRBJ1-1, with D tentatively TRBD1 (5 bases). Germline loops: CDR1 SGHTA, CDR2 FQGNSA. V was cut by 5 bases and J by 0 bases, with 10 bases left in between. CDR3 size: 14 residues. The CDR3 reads CASSGQGVNTEAFF. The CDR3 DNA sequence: TGTGCCAGCAGCGGCCAGGGAGTGAACACTGAAGCTTTCTTT. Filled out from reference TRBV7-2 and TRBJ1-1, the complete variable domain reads GAGVSQSPSNKVTEKGKDVELRCDPISGHTALYWYRQSLGQGLEFLIYFQGNSAPDKSGLPSDRFSAERTGGSVSTLTIQRTQQEDSAVYLCASSGQGVNTEAFFGQGTRLTVV.

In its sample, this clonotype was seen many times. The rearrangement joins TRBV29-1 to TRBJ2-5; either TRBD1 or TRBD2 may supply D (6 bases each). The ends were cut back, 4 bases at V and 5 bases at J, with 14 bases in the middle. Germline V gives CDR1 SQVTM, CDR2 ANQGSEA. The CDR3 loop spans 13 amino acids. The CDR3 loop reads CSVGFGGRETQYF. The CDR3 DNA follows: TGCAGCGTTGGATTCGGGGGCCGGGAGACCCAGTACTTC.

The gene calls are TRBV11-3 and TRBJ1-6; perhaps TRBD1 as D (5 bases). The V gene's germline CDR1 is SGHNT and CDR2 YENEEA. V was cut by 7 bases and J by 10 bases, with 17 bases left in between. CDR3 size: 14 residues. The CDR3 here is CASTLKGRESPLHF. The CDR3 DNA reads TGTGCCAGCACCCTGAAGGGGCGGGAATCACCCCTCCACTTT.

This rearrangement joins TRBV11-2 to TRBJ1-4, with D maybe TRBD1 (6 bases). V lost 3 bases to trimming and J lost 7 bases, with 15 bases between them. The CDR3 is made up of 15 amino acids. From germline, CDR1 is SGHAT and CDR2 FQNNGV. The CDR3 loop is CASSLEGGSSEKLFF. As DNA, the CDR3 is TGTGCCAGCAGCTTGGAGGGGGGTTCGAGTGAAAAACTGTTTTTT.

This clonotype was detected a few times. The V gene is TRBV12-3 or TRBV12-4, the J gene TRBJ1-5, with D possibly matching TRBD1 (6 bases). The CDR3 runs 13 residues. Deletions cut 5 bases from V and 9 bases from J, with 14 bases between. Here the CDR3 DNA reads TGTGCCAGCAGTCCAGGCACAGGGCCGCCCCAGCATTTT. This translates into CASSPGTGPPQHF.

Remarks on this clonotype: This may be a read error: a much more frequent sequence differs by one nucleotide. CDR3 DNA: TGTGCCAGCAGCGTAGGACAGCCTAACTATGGCTACACCTTC. It codes for CASSVGQPNYGYTF. V and J are TRBV9 and TRBJ1-2; D possibly corresponds to TRBD1 (5 bases). The germline gives CDR1 SGDLS, CDR2 YYNGEE. This CDR3 contains 14 residues. Trimming cost V 0 bases and J 0 bases, with 6 bases left between them.

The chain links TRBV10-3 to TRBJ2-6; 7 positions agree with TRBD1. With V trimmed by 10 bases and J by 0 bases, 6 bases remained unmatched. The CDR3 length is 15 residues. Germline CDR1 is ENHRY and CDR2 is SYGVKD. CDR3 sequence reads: CASHRTGSGANVLTF. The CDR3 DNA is TGTGCCAGCCATCGGACAGGCTCTGGGGCCAACGTCCTGACTTTC.

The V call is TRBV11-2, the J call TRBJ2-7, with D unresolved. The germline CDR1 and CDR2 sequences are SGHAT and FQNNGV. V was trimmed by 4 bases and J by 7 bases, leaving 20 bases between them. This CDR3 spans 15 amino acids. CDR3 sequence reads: CASSSSITPSREQYF. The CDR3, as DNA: TGTGCCAGCAGCTCCTCGATAACCCCCTCGCGGGAGCAGTACTTC.

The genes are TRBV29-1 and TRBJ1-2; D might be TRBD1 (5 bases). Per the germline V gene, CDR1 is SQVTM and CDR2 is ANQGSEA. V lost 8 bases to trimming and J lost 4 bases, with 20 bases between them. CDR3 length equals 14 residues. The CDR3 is CSWNVGRAGYGYTF. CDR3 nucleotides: TGCAGCTGGAATGTCGGCAGGGCAGGCTATGGCTACACCTTC. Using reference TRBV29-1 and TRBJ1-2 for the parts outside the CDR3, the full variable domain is SAVISQKPSRDICQRGTSLTIQCQVDSQVTMMFWYRQQPGQSLTLIATANQGSEATYESGFVIDKFPISRPNLTFSTLTVSNMSPEDSSIYLCSWNVGRAGYGYTFGSGTRLTVV.

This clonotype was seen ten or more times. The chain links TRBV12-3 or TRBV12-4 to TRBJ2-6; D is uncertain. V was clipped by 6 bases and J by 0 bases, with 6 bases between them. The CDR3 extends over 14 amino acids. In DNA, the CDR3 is TGTGCCAGCAGGCCGATCTCTGGGGCCAACGTCCTGACTTTC. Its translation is CASRPISGANVLTF.

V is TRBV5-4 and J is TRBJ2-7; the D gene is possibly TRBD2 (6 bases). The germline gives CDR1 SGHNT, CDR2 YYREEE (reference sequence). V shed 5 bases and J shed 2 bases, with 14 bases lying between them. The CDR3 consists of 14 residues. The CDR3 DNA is TGTGCCAGCAGTCCGCGGGGAGAGCCCTACGAGCAGTACTTC. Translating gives CASSPRGEPYEQYF.

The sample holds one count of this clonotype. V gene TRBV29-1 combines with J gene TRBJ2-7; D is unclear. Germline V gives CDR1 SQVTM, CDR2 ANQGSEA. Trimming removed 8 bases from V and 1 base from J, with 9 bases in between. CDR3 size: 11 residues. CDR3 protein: CSLSSSYEQYF. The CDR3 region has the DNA TGCAGCTTGAGCTCTTCCTACGAGCAGTACTTC.

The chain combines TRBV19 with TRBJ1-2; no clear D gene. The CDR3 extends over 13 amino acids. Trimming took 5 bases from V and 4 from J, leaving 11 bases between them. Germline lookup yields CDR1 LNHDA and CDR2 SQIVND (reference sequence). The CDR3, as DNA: TGTGCCAGTAGTCGGGGTAGCCTCTATGGCTACACCTTC. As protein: CASSRGSLYGYTF.

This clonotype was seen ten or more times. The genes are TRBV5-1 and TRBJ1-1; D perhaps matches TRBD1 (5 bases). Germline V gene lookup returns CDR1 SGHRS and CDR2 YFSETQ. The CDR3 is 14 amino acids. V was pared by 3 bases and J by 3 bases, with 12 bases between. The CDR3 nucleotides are TGCGCCAGCAGCTCGGGACGGTGGGACACTGAAGCTTTCTTT. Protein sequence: CASSSGRWDTEAFF.

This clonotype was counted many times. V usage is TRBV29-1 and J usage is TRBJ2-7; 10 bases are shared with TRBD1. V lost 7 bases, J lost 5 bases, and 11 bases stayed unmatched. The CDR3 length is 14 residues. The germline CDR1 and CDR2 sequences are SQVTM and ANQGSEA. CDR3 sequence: CSAAERDRGNEQYF. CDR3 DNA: TGCAGCGCCGCAGAGAGGGACAGGGGTAACGAGCAGTACTTC.

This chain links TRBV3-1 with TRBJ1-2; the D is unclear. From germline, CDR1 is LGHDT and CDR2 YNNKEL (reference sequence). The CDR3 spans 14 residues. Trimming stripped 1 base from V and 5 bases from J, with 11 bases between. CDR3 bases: TGTGCCAGCAGCCAAGTGCGGGCTGGGTATGGCTACACCTTC. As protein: CASSQVRAGYGYTF. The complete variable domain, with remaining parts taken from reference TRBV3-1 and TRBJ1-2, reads DTAVSQTPKYLVTQMGNDKSIKCEQNLGHDTMYWYKQDSKKFLKIMFSYNNKELIINETVPNRFSPKSPDKAHLNLHINSLELGDSAVYFCASSQVRAGYGYTFGSGTRLTVV.

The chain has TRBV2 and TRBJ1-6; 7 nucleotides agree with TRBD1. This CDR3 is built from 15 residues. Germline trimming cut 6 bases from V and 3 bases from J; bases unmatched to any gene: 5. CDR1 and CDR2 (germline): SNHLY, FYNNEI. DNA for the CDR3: TGTGCCAGCAGGGCCGGACAGGACTATAATTCACCCCTCCACTTT. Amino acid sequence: CASRAGQDYNSPLHF. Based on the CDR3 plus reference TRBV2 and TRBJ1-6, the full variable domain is EPEVTQTPSHQVTQMGQEVILRCVPISNHLYFYWYRQILGQKVEFLVSFYNNEISEKSEIFDDQFSVERPDGSNFTLKIRSTKLEDSAMYFCASRAGQDYNSPLHFGNGTRLTVT.

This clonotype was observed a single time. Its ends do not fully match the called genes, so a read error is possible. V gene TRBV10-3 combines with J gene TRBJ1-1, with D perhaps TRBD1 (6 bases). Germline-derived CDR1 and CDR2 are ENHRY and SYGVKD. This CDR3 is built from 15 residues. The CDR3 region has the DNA TGTGCCAGCAGTGAATCGACAGGCATGAACACTGAAGCTTTCTTT. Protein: CASSESTGMNTEAFF.

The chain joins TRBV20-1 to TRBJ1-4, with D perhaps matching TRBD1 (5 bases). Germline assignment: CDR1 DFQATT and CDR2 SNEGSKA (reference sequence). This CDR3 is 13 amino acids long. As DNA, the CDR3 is TGCAGCGCCGCCGGGGGGGACGGAGAAAAACTGTTTTTT. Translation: CSAAGGDGEKLFF.

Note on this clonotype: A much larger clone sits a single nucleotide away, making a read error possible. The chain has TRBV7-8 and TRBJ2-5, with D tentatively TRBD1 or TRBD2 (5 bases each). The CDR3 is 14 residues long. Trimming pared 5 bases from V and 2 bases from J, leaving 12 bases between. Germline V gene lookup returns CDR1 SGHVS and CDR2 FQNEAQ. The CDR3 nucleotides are TGTGCCAGCAGCCCCCGGGGCAGTCAAGAGACCCAGTACTTC. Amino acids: CASSPRGSQETQYF.

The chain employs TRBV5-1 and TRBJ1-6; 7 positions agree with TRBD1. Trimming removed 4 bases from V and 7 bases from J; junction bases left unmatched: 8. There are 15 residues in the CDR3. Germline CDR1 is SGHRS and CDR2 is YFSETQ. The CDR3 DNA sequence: TGCGCCAGCAGCAGCCGGACAGGAACAAATTCACCCCTCCACTTT. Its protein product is CASSSRTGTNSPLHF.

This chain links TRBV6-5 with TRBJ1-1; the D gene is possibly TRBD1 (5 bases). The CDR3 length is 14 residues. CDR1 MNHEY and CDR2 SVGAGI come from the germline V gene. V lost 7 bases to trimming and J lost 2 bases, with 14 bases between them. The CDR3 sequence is CASKSRGINTEAFF. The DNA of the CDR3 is TGTGCCAGCAAGAGTCGGGGCATCAACACTGAAGCTTTCTTT.